This T cell receptor (beta chain) was profiled in a study of beta chain features in type 1 diabetes. As for the study in general: Across the samples, some 98,000,000 sorted cells were examined in total. Study-level points and caveats: Within each of all four CD4+ subsets, Type 1 diabetes patients had TCRB CDR3s that were moderately but significantly shorter.

A heparinised blood draw that averaged around 110 mL was obtained once from each donor. Stem cell-like memory, regulatory, central memory and naive CD4+ cells were sorted via CD45RO/CCR7/CD25/CD127/CD95/CD27. Note on this clone: Its antigen is undetermined.

The whole isolated RNA underwent reverse transcription, so sequencing captured expressed TCRB transcripts. There were 3.5 million or so reads on average in the naive, central memory and regulatory T cell samples. Data came from immunoSEQ multiplex PCR; TCRdb stores just in-frame clones and leaves some out. The sample includes around 310,000 clones, about 14% seen only once; the top ten take over 0.014%. This receptor was identified in a woman in her late teens or twenties with type 1 diabetes. Source material: naive CD4+ T cells from blood.

Written as DNA, the CDR3 is TGTGCCAGCAGCACATATTACTCGGGAGGGCCCTACGAGCAGTACTTC. It specifies CASSTYYSGGPYEQYF. The rearrangement uses TRBV7-2 and TRBJ2-7; 8 bases agree with TRBD2. V was clipped by 5 bases and J by 2 bases; unmatched bases: 11. Germline V gene lookup returns CDR1 SGHTA and CDR2 FQGNSA. There are 16 residues in the CDR3.